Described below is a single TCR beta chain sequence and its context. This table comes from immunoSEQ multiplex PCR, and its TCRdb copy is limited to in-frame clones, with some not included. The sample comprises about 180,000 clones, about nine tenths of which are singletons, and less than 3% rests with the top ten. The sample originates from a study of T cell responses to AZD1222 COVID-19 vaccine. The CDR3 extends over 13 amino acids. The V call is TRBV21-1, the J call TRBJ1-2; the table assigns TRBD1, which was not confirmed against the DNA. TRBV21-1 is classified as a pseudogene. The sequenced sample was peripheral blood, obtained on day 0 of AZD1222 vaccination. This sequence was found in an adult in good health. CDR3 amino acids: CASSKHRNYGYTF. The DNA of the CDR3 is TGTGCCAGCAGCAAACACAGAAACTATGGCTACACCTTC.